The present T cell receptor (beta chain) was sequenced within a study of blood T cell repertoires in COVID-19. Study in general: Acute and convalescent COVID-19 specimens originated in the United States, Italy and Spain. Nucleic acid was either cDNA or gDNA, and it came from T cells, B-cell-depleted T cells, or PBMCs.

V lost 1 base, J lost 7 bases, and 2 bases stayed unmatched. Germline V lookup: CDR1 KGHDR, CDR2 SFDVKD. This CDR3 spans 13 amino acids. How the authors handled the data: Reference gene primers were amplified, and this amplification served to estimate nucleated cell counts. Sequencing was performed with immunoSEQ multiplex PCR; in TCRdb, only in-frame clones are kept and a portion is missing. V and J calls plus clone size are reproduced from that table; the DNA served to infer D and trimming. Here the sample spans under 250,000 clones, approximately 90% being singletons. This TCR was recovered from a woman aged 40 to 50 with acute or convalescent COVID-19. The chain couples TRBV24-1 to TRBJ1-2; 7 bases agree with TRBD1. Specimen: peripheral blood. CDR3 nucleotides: TGTGCCACCAGTGATTTTGAGGGGGCTGGCTACACCTTC. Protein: CATSDFEGAGYTF.